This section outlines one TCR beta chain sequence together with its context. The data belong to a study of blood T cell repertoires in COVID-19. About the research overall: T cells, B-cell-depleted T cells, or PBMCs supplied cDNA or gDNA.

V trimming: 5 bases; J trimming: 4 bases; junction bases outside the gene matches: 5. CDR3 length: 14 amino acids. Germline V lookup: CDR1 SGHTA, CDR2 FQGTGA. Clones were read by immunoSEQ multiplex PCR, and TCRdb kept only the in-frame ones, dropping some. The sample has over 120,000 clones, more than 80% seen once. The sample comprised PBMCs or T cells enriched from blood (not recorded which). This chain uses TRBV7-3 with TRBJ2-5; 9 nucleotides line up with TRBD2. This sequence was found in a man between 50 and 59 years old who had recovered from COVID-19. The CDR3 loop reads CASSLAGGIETQYF. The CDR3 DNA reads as TGTGCCAGCAGCCTGGCGGGGGGGATAGAGACCCAGTACTTC.